This record covers a single T cell receptor (beta chain). Its antigen is unidentified. These data are taken from a study of graft-versus-host responses after intestinal transplantation. Only in-frame clones appear in the TCRdb table, and some are missing; sequencing was by immunoSEQ multiplex PCR. The repertoire has tens of thousands of clones, over 90% of them found once; the top ten carry less than 25%. The CDR3 runs to 14 residues. Germline CDR1 MGHRA, CDR2 YSYEKL. V was clipped by 4 bases and J by 6 bases; unmatched bases: 6. Sequencing used unstimulated CD8+ T cells sorted from spleen or lymph node cells, obtained before transplant. This sequence was found in a human donor who was the organ donor for an intestinal transplant. The V gene is TRBV4-1, the J gene TRBJ2-7, with 10 bases fitting TRBD1. The CDR3 DNA reads as TGCGCCAGCAGCCCCGGACAGGGGGTCGGCGAGCAGTACTTC. It is translated as CASSPGQGVGEQYF.